The 8 T cell receptor beta chains given below trace back to one sample, sequenced in a study of OX40 agonist ivuxolimab in advanced cancers. Profiling relied on immunoSEQ multiplex PCR, and the TCRdb table lists in-frame clones only, not all of them. The sample has tens of thousands of clones, around 90% seen once. The sample here was CD4+ or CD8+ T cells sorted from blood, taken in a trial of the OX40 agonist ivuxolimab. These receptors were taken from an adult with an advanced solid tumor such as melanoma, head and neck, liver or kidney cancer.

In its sample, this clone was seen once. V is TRBV9 and J is TRBJ2-2, with 8 bases that match TRBD1. The germline V gene encodes CDR1 SGDLS and CDR2 YYNGEE. The CDR3 runs to 15 residues. J was trimmed by 4 bases and V by 4 bases; bases with no gene match: 6. The CDR3 region is CASSPRQGTTGELFF. CDR3 DNA sequence: TGTGCCAGCAGCCCTAGACAGGGGACCACCGGGGAGCTGTTTTTT.

The V gene is TRBV6-5, the J gene TRBJ2-7, with D possibly matching TRBD1 (5 bases). The CDR3 totals 14 residues. CDR1 MNHEY and CDR2 SVGAGI come from the germline V gene. The ends were cut back, 6 bases at V and 2 bases at J, with 14 bases in the middle. DNA for the CDR3: TGTGCCAGCAGCCGAAAGGGGCCCCCCTACGAGCAGTACTTC. The encoded protein is CASSRKGPPYEQYF.

The rearrangement links TRBV13 to TRBJ1-3, with D possibly TRBD1 on 5 matching bases. CDR3 length: 16 residues. V was clipped by 5 bases and J by 4 bases, with 18 bases between them. The germline V gene encodes CDR1 PRHDT and CDR2 FYEKMQ (reference sequence). This CDR3 reads CASSILGGVAGNTIYF. CDR3 DNA sequence: TGTGCCAGCAGCATCCTCGGGGGGGTAGCAGGAAACACCATATATTTT.

The chain couples TRBV19 to TRBJ1-5; no clear D gene. Germline V gene sequence: CDR1 LNHDA, CDR2 SQIVND (reference sequence). This CDR3 spans 13 amino acids. Trimming removed 5 bases at V and 4 bases at J, with 9 bases between. CDR3 in DNA: TGTGCCAGTAGTCCCCAAGTTAATCAGCCCCAGCATTTT. Translated, it gives CASSPQVNQPQHF.

The V and J genes are TRBV2 and TRBJ2-7, with D perhaps matching TRBD2 (6 bases). Trimming removed 3 bases at V and 0 bases at J, with 12 bases between. The CDR3 spans 15 residues. Germline CDR1 and CDR2: SNHLY and FYNNEI. In nucleotides, the CDR3 is TGTGCCAGCAGTGACGACGGGGGAAACTCCTACGAGCAGTACTTC. It specifies CASSDDGGNSYEQYF.

The chain couples TRBV7-2 to TRBJ2-5; possibly TRBD2 for D (5 bases). Trimming removed 5 bases at V and 4 bases at J, with 14 bases between. This CDR3 is 14 amino acids long. CDR1 is SGHTA, CDR2 FQGNSA, per germline. The CDR3 DNA is TGTGCCAGCAGCCCCCGTGCGGGTCGAGAGACCCAGTACTTC. Residues: CASSPRAGRETQYF.

The V and J genes are TRBV5-8 and TRBJ2-7, with D possibly matching TRBD2 (5 bases). The germline V and J ends were trimmed by 3 bases and 7 bases, with 14 bases remaining between them. The CDR3 runs to 13 residues. Germline V CDR1 and CDR2: SGHTS, YDEGEE. CDR3 residues: CASSWVLGGEQYF. DNA for the CDR3: TGTGCCAGCAGCTGGGTCCTGGGCGGGGAGCAGTACTTC.

The chain links TRBV21-1 to TRBJ1-1. TRBV21-1 has pseudogene status. This CDR3 has 15 residues. The CDR3 protein is CASSQGGASNTEAFF. The CDR3 DNA follows: TGTGCCAGCAGCCAGGGAGGGGCCTCGAACACTGAAGCTTTCTTT.